A single sample gave rise to the 27 T cell receptor beta chains below, sequenced in a study of blood T cell repertoires in COVID-19. The assay was immunoSEQ multiplex PCR, and TCRdb's table has in-frame clones only and misses some. Here the sample spans roughly 340,000 clones, roughly 89% being singletons. Material: peripheral blood. The origin of the receptors is a woman aged 18-30 years who had recovered from COVID-19.

This chain uses TRBV29-1 with TRBJ1-1, with TRBD1 matching over 9 bases. After removal of 7 bases from V and 5 bases from J, the junction contained 5 bases not matched to a gene. This CDR3 is built from 12 residues. Germline values: CDR1 SQVTM, CDR2 ANQGSEA. The chain's CDR3 is CSGWTGETEAFF. The CDR3 bases are TGCAGCGGGTGGACAGGGGAAACTGAAGCTTTCTTT.

The V gene is TRBV29-1, the J gene TRBJ1-1; 8 bases are shared with TRBD1. The V and J ends lost 4 bases and 3 bases, in that order; junction bases with no gene match: 7. There are 14 residues in the CDR3. Germline-derived CDR1 and CDR2 are SQVTM and ANQGSEA. CDR3 bases: TGCAGCGTTGCGGACAGGGTCTACGACACTGAAGCTTTCTTT. It codes for CSVADRVYDTEAFF.

The chain recombines TRBV11-3 with TRBJ2-1; no firm D call. Trimming cost V 4 bases and J 6 bases, with 16 bases left between them. The germline V gene has CDR1 SGHNT and CDR2 YENEEA. The CDR3 is 15 residues long. CDR3 sequence reads: CASSSSERRSNEQFF. The CDR3 DNA follows: TGTGCCAGCAGCTCATCCGAGAGGCGGTCCAATGAGCAGTTCTTC.

This clone turned up a few times. V usage is TRBV5-1 and J usage is TRBJ1-2, with D possibly matching TRBD1 (5 bases). The V gene's germline CDR1 is SGHRS and CDR2 YFSETQ. There are 14 residues in the CDR3. V was clipped by 4 bases and J by 6 bases, with 16 bases between them. The DNA for the CDR3 is TGCGCCAGCAGCAACGAAAGGGGTTATAATGGCTACACCTTC. This translates into CASSNERGYNGYTF.

V usage is TRBV5-4 and J usage is TRBJ2-5; 10 bases are shared with TRBD2. The CDR3 contains 15 residues. CDR1 SGHNT and CDR2 YYREEE come from the germline V gene (reference sequence). The V segment lost 4 bases and the J segment 6 bases; nucleotides outside the gene matches: 9. The CDR3 protein is CASSQEAGGPQTQYF. CDR3 coding DNA: TGTGCCAGCAGCCAAGAAGCGGGAGGGCCGCAGACCCAGTACTTC.

This clone turned up a few times. The chain employs TRBV30 and TRBJ1-5; D uncertain. The CDR3 is made up of 12 amino acids. Germline CDR1 GTSNPN, CDR2 SVGIG (reference sequence). The V and J ends lost 4 bases and 5 bases respectively, with 9 bases between them. CDR3 DNA: TGTGCCTGGAACCGGGATTATCAGCCCCAGCATTTT. It specifies CAWNRDYQPQHF. Complete variable domain (other parts from reference TRBV30 and TRBJ1-5): SQTIHQWPATLVQPVGSPLSLECTVEGTSNPNLYWYRQAAGRGLQLLFYSVGIGQISSEVPQNLSASRPQDRQFILSSKKLLLSDSGFYLCAWNRDYQPQHFGDGTRLSIL.

In its sample, this clone was seen once. The gene calls are TRBV6-4 and TRBJ1-1, with D possibly being TRBD1 (6 bases). Germline values: CDR1 MRHNA, CDR2 SNTAGT. V was cut by 6 bases and J by 0 bases, with 14 bases left in between. The CDR3 is made up of 15 amino acids. The CDR3 DNA reads as TGTGCCAGCAGACCGGGACACCAACTGAACACTGAAGCTTTCTTT. It translates to CASRPGHQLNTEAFF.

The V gene is TRBV6-2 or TRBV6-3, the J gene TRBJ1-3; D unclear. V was shortened by 2 bases and J by 2 bases, with 10 bases between the two germline ends. CDR1 and CDR2 from the germline V gene are MNHEY and SVGEGT. The CDR3 length is 15 residues. The CDR3 nucleotides read TGTGCCAGCAGTTACGAGGGTCGGGCTGGAAACACCATATATTTT. Residues: CASSYEGRAGNTIYF.

The chain combines TRBV2 with TRBJ1-4, with D perhaps matching TRBD1 (5 bases). Trimming shortened V by 4 bases and J by 2 bases, and 23 bases separated the two germline ends. The CDR3 runs 19 residues. Germline CDR1 is SNHLY and CDR2 is FYNNEI. CDR3 DNA sequence: TGTGCCAGCAGTGTCTACGCGTCGGACCCCCGGGGGACTAATGAAAAACTGTTTTTT. Protein: CASSVYASDPRGTNEKLFF.

In this sample, this clone turned up once. This chain joins TRBV11-3 and TRBJ2-2; possible D gene TRBD2, 5 bases. This CDR3 region has 15 residues. The V gene lost 3 bases and the J gene lost 0 bases, with 8 bases spanning the gap. Looked up from germline, CDR1 is SGHNT and CDR2 is YENEEA. In nucleotides, the CDR3 is TGTGCCAGCAGCTTTGCCGGGGCGAACACCGGGGAGCTGTTTTTT. It yields the protein CASSFAGANTGELFF.

This clone was seen a single time. This chain connects TRBV7-7 to TRBJ2-5; 7 bases align to TRBD1. The germline V gene has CDR1 SSHAT and CDR2 FNYEAQ (reference sequence). CDR3 length: 15 amino acids. V lost 1 base and J lost 5; bases outside the gene matches: 7. The DNA for the CDR3 is TGTGCCAGCAGCTTAGGGCAGGGGGACGCCGAGACCCAGTACTTC. Its protein product is CASSLGQGDAETQYF.

The V call is TRBV6-1, the J call TRBJ1-1; TRBD1 might be the D (5 bases). The CDR3 sequence is 13 residues long. Germline V lookup: CDR1 MNHNS, CDR2 SASEGT. V lost 1 base to trimming and J lost 8 bases, with 11 bases between them. CDR3: CASSEVRAVEAFF. The CDR3, as DNA: TGTGCCAGCAGTGAAGTCAGGGCCGTCGAAGCTTTCTTT.

The gene calls are TRBV5-1 and TRBJ2-3; 7 bases fit TRBD1. The germline V gene has CDR1 SGHRS and CDR2 YFSETQ. Trimming cost V 2 bases and J 4 bases; bases outside gene matches: 4. This CDR3 is built from 14 residues. CDR3 bases: TGCGCCAGCAGCTTCGGCCAGGGGGCAGATACGCAGTATTTT. Translation gives CASSFGQGADTQYF.

The chain recombines TRBV30 with TRBJ2-5, with 14 bases fitting TRBD2. Germline CDR1 is GTSNPN and CDR2 is SVGIG (reference sequence). V lost 1 base to trimming and J lost 2 bases; unmatched junction nucleotides: 15. This CDR3 is built from 20 residues. DNA for the CDR3: TGTGCCTGGAGTGACGGCCCCGGGACTAGCGGGAGAATAGGGCAAGAGACCCAGTACTTC. It translates to CAWSDGPGTSGRIGQETQYF.

This clone was seen once. V and J are TRBV27 and TRBJ2-3; TRBD2 matches 14 bases. Germline lookup yields CDR1 MNHEY and CDR2 SMNVEV (reference sequence). The CDR3 is made up of 16 amino acids. The ends lost 3 bases at V and 7 bases at J; junction bases unmatched: 6. DNA for the CDR3: TGTGCCAGCAGTTTGGGACTAGCGGGAGTGAGTAATACGCAGTATTTT. Protein product: CASSLGLAGVSNTQYF.

The chain recombines TRBV5-1 with TRBJ1-2, with unresolved D. Per germline, CDR1 SGHRS and CDR2 YFSETQ. CDR3 size: 14 residues. Trimming left V 0 bases short and J 2 bases short, with 8 bases between. CDR3 DNA sequence: TGCGCCAGCAGCTTGGCCAATCAGAACTATGGCTACACCTTC. Amino acid sequence: CASSLANQNYGYTF.

This rearrangement joins TRBV5-1 to TRBJ1-3; 7 nucleotides align to TRBD1. Germline CDR1 SGHRS, CDR2 YFSETQ. The length of the CDR3 is 17 residues. V dropped 2 bases and J dropped 0; count of bases not matched to a gene: 8. This CDR3 is CASSLRQGDISGNTIYF. DNA of the CDR3: TGCGCCAGCAGCTTAAGACAGGGCGACATCTCTGGAAACACCATATATTTT.

This chain connects TRBV19 to TRBJ2-5; D is possibly TRBD2 (6 bases). This CDR3 spans 12 amino acids. The germline gives CDR1 LNHDA, CDR2 SQIVND (reference sequence). V was trimmed by 0 bases and J by 9 bases, leaving 8 bases between them. CDR3 sequence (DNA): TGTGCCAGTAGTATAGAGGGAGGAGCCCAGTACTTC. It specifies CASSIEGGAQYF. Full variable domain (outside the CDR3, taken from reference TRBV19 and TRBJ2-5): DGGITQSPKYLFRKEGQNVTLSCEQNLNHDAMYWYRQDPGQGLRLIYYSQIVNDFQKGDIAEGYSVSREKKESFPLTVTSAQKNPTAFYLCASSIEGGAQYFGPGTRLLVL.

The chain carries TRBV3-1 (or the pseudogene TRBV3-2) and TRBJ2-4, with a possible D match to TRBD1 (5 bases). The V end was cut by 4 bases, the J end by 0 bases, with 7 bases between. Germline V lookup: CDR1 LGHDT, CDR2 YNNKEL (reference sequence). The CDR3 runs 14 residues. This CDR3 is CASSRDRAKNIQYF. CDR3 nucleotides: TGTGCCAGCAGCCGTGACAGAGCCAAAAACATTCAGTACTTC.

The CDR3 here is CASSRDRVGETQYF. The CDR3 DNA follows: TGCGCCAGCAGCCGTGACAGGGTGGGAGAGACCCAGTACTTC. V usage is TRBV5-1 and J usage is TRBJ2-5; TRBD1 matches at 7 bases. Germline CDR1 SGHRS, CDR2 YFSETQ. The junction had 7 bases not matched to a gene; V was cut back by 4 bases and J by 4 bases. There are 14 residues in the CDR3.

This clone was detected once. For the CDR3, the DNA is TGTGCCAGTAGTACAAGGGAGGTGGGCTACACCTTC. Translation: CASSTREVGYTF. J is TRBJ1-2 and V is TRBV19; no clear D gene. This CDR3 has 12 residues. The V gene's germline CDR1 is LNHDA and CDR2 SQIVND (reference sequence). V shed 4 bases and J shed 8 bases, with 11 bases lying between them.

The chain links TRBV10-2 to TRBJ1-5, with D perhaps matching TRBD1 (5 bases). Germline V CDR1 and CDR2: WSHSY, SAAADI. V was trimmed by 5 bases and J by 5 bases, leaving 13 bases between them. This CDR3 spans 14 amino acids. CDR3 protein: CASSPGRLDQPQHF. CDR3 nucleotides: TGCGCCAGCAGTCCAGGGAGGTTGGATCAGCCCCAGCATTTT.

This chain connects TRBV2 to TRBJ1-5, with a weak D call TRBD1 (5 bases). The germline gives CDR1 SNHLY, CDR2 FYNNEI. The CDR3 spans 14 residues. Trimming pared 8 bases from V and 2 bases from J, leaving 13 bases between. The DNA for the CDR3 is TGTGCCAGCGGCAACGACAGAGGCAATCAGCCCCAGCATTTT. Translation: CASGNDRGNQPQHF.

The rearrangement joins TRBV5-1 to TRBJ2-1; no firm D call. The CDR3 has 13 residues. Germline V gene data show CDR1 as SGHRS and CDR2 as YFSETQ. Between the trimmed V and J ends, which lost 1 base and 5 bases, there was a span of 7 bases. CDR3 sequence (DNA): TGCGCCAGCAGCTTGAACGGTAACAATGAGCAGTTCTTC. It specifies CASSLNGNNEQFF.

The genes are TRBV5-6 and TRBJ1-2; D not resolved. The V gene's germline CDR1 is SGHDT and CDR2 YYEEEE. This CDR3 spans 13 amino acids. Trimming removed 5 bases from V and 5 bases from J, with 13 bases in between. CDR3 in amino acids: CASRPGPHYGYTF. CDR3 bases: TGTGCCAGCAGACCTGGGCCTCATTATGGCTACACCTTC.

The DNA of the CDR3 is TGTGCCAGCAGCTTAGGGTCTGAGCGGGAGTACAATGAGCAGTTCTTC. It encodes CASSLGSEREYNEQFF. The genes are TRBV11-3 and TRBJ2-1; 8 bases are a match to TRBD2. There are 16 residues in the CDR3. Trimming cost V 1 base and J 4 bases; bases outside gene matches: 6. Germline V CDR1 and CDR2: SGHNT, YENEEA.

The chain carries TRBV25-1 and TRBJ1-4; 9 bases line up with TRBD1. The CDR3 covers 14 residues. Germline values: CDR1 MGHDK, CDR2 SYGVNS. The trim removed 6 bases at V and 7 bases at J, leaving 6 bases unmatched. CDR3 in DNA: TGTGCCAGCAGCGCCGGGACAGGGTTTGAAAAACTGTTTTTT. As protein: CASSAGTGFEKLFF. The whole variable domain, remainder taken from reference TRBV25-1 and TRBJ1-4, is EADIYQTPRYLVIGTGKKITLECSQTMGHDKMYWYQQDPGMELHLIHYSYGVNSTEKGDLSSESTVSRIRTEHFPLTLESARPSHTSQYLCASSAGTGFEKLFFGSGTQLSVL.